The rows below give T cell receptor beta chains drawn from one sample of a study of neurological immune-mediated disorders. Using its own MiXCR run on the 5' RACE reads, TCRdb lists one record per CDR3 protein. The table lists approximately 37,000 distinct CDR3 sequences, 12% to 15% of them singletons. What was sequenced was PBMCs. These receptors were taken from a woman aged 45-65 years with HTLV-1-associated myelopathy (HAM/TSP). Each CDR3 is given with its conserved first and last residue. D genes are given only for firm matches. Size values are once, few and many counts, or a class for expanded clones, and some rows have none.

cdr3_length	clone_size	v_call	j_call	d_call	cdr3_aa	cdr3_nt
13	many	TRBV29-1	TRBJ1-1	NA	CSVPDSLNTEAFF	TGCAGCGTTCCGGACAGCTTGAACACTGAAGCTTTCTTT
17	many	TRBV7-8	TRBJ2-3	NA	CASSLVARGLSTDTQYF	TGTGCCAGCAGCTTAGTCGCCCGGGGGCTGTCCACAGATACGCAGTATTTT
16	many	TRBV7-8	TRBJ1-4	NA	CASSLRRASTNEKLFF	TGTGCCAGCAGCTTACGCAGGGCCTCAACTAATGAAAAACTGTTTTTT
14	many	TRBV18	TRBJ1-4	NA	CASHSGAGDEKLFF	TGTGCCAGCCACTCTGGGGCCGGAGATGAAAAACTGTTTTTT
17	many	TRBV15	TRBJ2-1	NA	CATSRAGLGYSYNEQFF	TGTGCCACCAGCAGAGCCGGGTTAGGGTACTCCTACAATGAGCAGTTCTTC
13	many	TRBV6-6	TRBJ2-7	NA	CASSRAAAYEQYF	TGTGCCAGCAGTAGGGCGGCCGCCTACGAGCAGTACTTC
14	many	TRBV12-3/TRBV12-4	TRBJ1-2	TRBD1	CASSLAGQGGGYTF	TGTGCCAGCAGTTTAGCCGGACAGGGTGGCGGCTACACCTTC
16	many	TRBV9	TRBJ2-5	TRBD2	CASSVGASGPQETQYF	TGTGCCAGCAGCGTAGGGGCTAGCGGACCTCAAGAGACCCAGTACTTC
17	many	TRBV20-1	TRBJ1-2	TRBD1	CSASMGTGGEGFYGYTF	TGCAGTGCTAGTATGGGTACAGGGGGCGAAGGTTTCTATGGCTACACCTTC
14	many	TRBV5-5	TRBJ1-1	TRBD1	CASSATGGITEAFF	TGTGCCAGCAGCGCGACAGGGGGAATCACTGAAGCTTTCTTT
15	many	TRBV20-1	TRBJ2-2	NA	CSARHPSRASGELFF	TGCAGTGCTAGACACCCAAGTCGGGCCTCGGGGGAGCTGTTTTTT
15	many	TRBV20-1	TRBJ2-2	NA	CSATSSTVRTGELFF	TGCAGTGCTACTTCGTCGACAGTCCGTACCGGGGAGCTGTTTTTT
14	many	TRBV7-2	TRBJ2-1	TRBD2	CASSLGRGNNEQFF	TGTGCCAGCAGCTTAGGGCGGGGGAACAATGAGCAGTTCTTC
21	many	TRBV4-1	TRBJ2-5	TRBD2	CASSQDHGLAGADVGRETQYF	TGCGCCAGCAGCCAAGATCATGGACTAGCGGGGGCCGATGTGGGACGGGAGACCCAGTACTTC
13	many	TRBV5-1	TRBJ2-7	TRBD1	CASSRGQGGEQYF	TGCGCCAGCAGCCGAGGACAGGGCGGTGAGCAGTACTTC
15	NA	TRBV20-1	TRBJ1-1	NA	CSDNILRAMNTEAFF	TGCAGTGACAACATCTTAAGGGCGATGAACACTGAAGCTTTCTTT
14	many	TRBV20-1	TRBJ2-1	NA	CSARPPLGVHEQFF	TGCAGTGCTAGACCCCCCCTAGGAGTCCATGAGCAGTTCTTC
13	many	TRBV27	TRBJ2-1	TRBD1	CASSFLGQVEQFF	TGTGCCAGCAGTTTCCTCGGACAGGTTGAGCAGTTCTTC
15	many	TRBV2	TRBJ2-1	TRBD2	CASSASGGPYNEQFF	TGTGCCAGCAGTGCCAGCGGGGGCCCTTACAATGAGCAGTTCTTC
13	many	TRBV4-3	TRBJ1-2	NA	CASSQDRGGGYTF	TGCGCCAGCAGCCAGGATCGGGGGGGGGGCTACACCTTC
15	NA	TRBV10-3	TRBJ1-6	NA	CAISEGLGENSLLHF	TGTGCCATCAGTGAGGGGCTGGGGGAAAATTCACTCCTCCACTTT
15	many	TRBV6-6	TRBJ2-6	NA	CASSSVDSGANVLTF	TGTGCCAGCAGCTCGGTGGACTCTGGGGCCAACGTCCTGACTTTC
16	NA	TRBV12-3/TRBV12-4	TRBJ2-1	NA	CASSSAGGGLLREQFF	TGTGCCAGCAGTTCCGCGGGTGGGGGGCTTCTGCGGGAGCAGTTCTTC
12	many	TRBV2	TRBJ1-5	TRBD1	CAGGTANQPQHF	TGTGCCGGTGGGACAGCAAATCAGCCCCAGCATTTT
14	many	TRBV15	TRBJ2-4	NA	CATRDRAGENIQYF	TGTGCCACCAGGGATAGGGCAGGGGAAAACATTCAGTACTTC
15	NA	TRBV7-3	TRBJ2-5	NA	CASSVSGARRETQYF	TGTGCCAGCAGCGTCTCGGGGGCCCGAAGGGAGACCCAGTACTTC
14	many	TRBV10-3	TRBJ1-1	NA	CAISDGQGRTEAFF	TGTGCCATCAGTGATGGGCAGGGGAGAACTGAAGCTTTCTTT
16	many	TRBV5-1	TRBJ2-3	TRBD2	CASSLPSGGEADTQYF	TGCGCCAGCAGCTTGCCTAGCGGGGGGGAGGCTGATACGCAGTATTTT
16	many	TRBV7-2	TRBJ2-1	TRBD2	CASSLAGGGAFNEQFF	TGTGCCAGCAGCTTAGCGGGCGGGGGGGCCTTTAATGAGCAGTTCTTC
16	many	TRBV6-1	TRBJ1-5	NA	CASSPRAGVGNQPQHF	TGTGCCAGCAGTCCCCGGGCAGGGGTGGGCAATCAGCCCCAGCATTTT
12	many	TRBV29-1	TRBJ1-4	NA	CSVEGAEEKLFF	TGCAGCGTTGAAGGGGCCGAAGAAAAACTGTTTTTT
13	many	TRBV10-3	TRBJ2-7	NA	CAISEGSSYEQYF	TGTGCCATCAGTGAGGGCTCCTCCTACGAGCAGTACTTC
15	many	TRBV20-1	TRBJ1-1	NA	CSAQEGRPPGTEAFF	TGCAGTGCTCAGGAGGGACGGCCCCCGGGCACTGAAGCTTTCTTT
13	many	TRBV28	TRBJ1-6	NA	CASSAPRVSPLHF	TGTGCCAGCAGTGCCCCCCGGGTTTCACCCCTCCACTTT
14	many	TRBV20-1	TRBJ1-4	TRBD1	CSARKGTGYEKLFF	TGCAGTGCTAGAAAAGGGACAGGTTATGAAAAACTGTTTTTT
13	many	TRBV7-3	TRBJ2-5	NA	CASSLSDEETQYF	TGTGCCAGCAGCTTGAGTGACGAAGAGACCCAGTACTTC
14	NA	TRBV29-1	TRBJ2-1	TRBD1	CSVENRGLWNEQFF	TGCAGCGTTGAAAACAGGGGGCTATGGAATGAGCAGTTCTTC
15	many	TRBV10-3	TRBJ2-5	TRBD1	CAISADREMGETQYF	TGTGCCATCAGTGCGGACAGGGAGATGGGAGAGACCCAGTACTTC
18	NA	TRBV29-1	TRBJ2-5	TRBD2	CSVVGLWGLAGYQETQYF	TGCAGCGTTGTCGGATTATGGGGACTAGCGGGGTACCAAGAGACCCAGTACTTC
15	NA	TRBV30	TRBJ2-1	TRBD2	CAWSGLAGPLDEQFF	TGTGCCTGGAGTGGACTAGCGGGACCCCTGGATGAGCAGTTCTTC
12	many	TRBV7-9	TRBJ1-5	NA	CASSLVDQPQHF	TGTGCCAGCAGCTTAGTGGATCAGCCCCAGCATTTT
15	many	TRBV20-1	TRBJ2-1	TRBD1	CSARVTGGVGNEQFF	TGCAGTGCTAGAGTGACAGGGGGCGTGGGGAATGAGCAGTTCTTC
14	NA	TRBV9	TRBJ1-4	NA	CASSVAQTNEKLFF	TGTGCAAGCAGCGTAGCCCAAACTAATGAAAAACTGTTTTTT
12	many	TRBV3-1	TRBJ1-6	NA	CASASYNSPLHF	TGTGCCAGCGCCTCGTATAATTCACCCCTCCACTTT
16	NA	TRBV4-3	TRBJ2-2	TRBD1	CASSQYWDSGTGELFF	TGCGCCAGCAGCCAATACTGGGACAGTGGAACCGGGGAGCTGTTTTTT
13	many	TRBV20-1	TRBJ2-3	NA	CSGPGANTDTQYF	TGCAGTGGACCGGGGGCCAACACAGATACGCAGTATTTT
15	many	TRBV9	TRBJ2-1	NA	CASSVASNSYNEQFF	TGTGCCAGCAGCGTAGCGTCTAACTCCTACAATGAGCAGTTCTTC
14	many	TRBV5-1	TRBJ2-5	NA	CASSLGGVQETQYF	TGCGCCAGCAGCTTGGGAGGTGTGCAAGAGACCCAGTACTTC
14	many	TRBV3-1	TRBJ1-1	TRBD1	CASSPLDRAVVAFF	TGTGCCAGCAGCCCCCTGGACAGGGCGGTAGTAGCTTTCTTT
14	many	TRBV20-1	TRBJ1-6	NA	CSAREGPGNSPLHF	TGCAGTGCTAGAGAGGGCCCTGGGAATTCACCCCTCCACTTT
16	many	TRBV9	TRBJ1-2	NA	CASSQYPGQVDYGYTF	TGTGCCAGCAGCCAATATCCGGGTCAAGTAGACTATGGCTACACCTTC
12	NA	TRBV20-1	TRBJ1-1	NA	CSAPRRKTEAFF	TGCAGTGCCCCCCGGAGGAAGACTGAAGCTTTCTTT
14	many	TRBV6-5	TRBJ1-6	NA	CASSYRVGDSPLHF	TGTGCCAGCAGTTACAGAGTGGGAGATTCACCCCTCCACTTT